The clone carrying this TCR beta chain was recorded at least ten times. Its antigen is not known. The sample belongs to a study of regulatory T cells in long-lasting Graves disease. Study outcomes and limitations: Whereas new patients shared 950 to 1,000 public clonotypes, persistent patients shared more, at 2,741. It was in persistent disease that TRBV28, TRBJ1-2 and TRBJ2-5 were favored.

Relying on iRepertoire HTBI primers and Arm-PCR of CDR3 regions, the team built TCR beta libraries. TCRdb used MiXCR to reprocess the multiplex PCR reads, holding one entry per CDR3 protein. Here the sample spans hundreds of thousands of distinct CDR3 sequences, more than 20% being singletons. As to time point: persistent/refractory GD, antithyroid drugs over 5 years with positive TRAb. PBMC RNA served as the TCR library source. The CDR3 has 16 residues. Germline-derived CDR1 and CDR2 are MDHEN and SYDVKM. V was clipped by 3 bases and J by 2 bases, with 11 bases between them. Sequencing used peripheral blood mononuclear cells (PBMCs), obtained when the disease was refractory, from a patient treated with antithyroid drugs. The gene calls are TRBV28 and TRBJ1-6; D unresolved. This sequence originates from a female donor with Graves disease. The CDR3 region is CASSFRAGAYNSPLHF. The CDR3 DNA reads TGTGCCAGCAGTTTTCGGGCGGGCGCCTATAATTCACCCCTCCACTTT.